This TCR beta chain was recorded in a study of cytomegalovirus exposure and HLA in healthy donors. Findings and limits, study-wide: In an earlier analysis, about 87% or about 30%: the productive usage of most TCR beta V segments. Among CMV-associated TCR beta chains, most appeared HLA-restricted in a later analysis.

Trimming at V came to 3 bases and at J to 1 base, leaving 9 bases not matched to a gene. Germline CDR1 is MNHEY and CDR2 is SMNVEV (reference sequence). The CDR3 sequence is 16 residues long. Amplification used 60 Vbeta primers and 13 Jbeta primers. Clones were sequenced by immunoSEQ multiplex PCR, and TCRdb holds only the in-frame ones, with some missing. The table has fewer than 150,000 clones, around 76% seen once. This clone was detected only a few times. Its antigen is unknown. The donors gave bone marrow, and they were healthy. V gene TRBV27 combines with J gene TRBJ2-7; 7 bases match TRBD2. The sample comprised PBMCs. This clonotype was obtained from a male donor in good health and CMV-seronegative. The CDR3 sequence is CASSLGGVMSSYEQYF. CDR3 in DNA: TGTGCCAGCAGTTTGGGAGGGGTTATGAGTTCCTACGAGCAGTACTTC.